The entry below gives a single T cell receptor (beta chain) sequence along with its context. Its antigen target is currently unknown. It has no much larger one-base neighbor in the sample; base qualities were not kept. Collaborating institutions collected whole blood in K2EDTA tubes following their own protocols. For TCRbeta analysis, collaborator samples were shipped as frozen whole blood, as isolated PBMCs, or as DNA extracted from either sample type. The immunoSEQ Assay, a bias-controlled multiplex PCR, was used to amplify TCRbeta CDR3 regions from genomic DNA. Per the authors' processing: The number of nucleated cells in each sample was estimated by amplification of reference gene primers within the assay. Sequence reads were collapsed and filtered to measure the absolute abundance of every unique TCRbeta CDR3 rearrangement. Productive Simpson clonality was computed per sample as the square root of Simpson's diversity index over productive rearrangements. In TCRdb, the immuneACCESS table is reduced to in-frame sequences with V and J assigned. These tables do not hold every clone; where another copy was compared, an unresolved V gene accounts for under half, and the others remain unexplained. The V and J calls and the clone size are those of that table, but D and trimming were determined from the DNA. Here the sample has roughly 250,000 clones; 80% to 90% occur a single time. The ten top clones hold about 1% of the sample.

This record belongs to a study of blood T cell repertoires in COVID-19 (dated by TCRdb to 2018 to 2020). In terms of the full investigation: Samples from collaborators originated in the United States, Italy and Spain and spanned both the acute and convalescent phases of COVID-19. The prospective study material was composed of cDNA or gDNA derived from T cells, B-cell-depleted T cells, or PBMCs. Subjects who had been exposed to COVID-19, were actively infected with it, or had recovered from it provided the deeply sampled blood TCRbeta repertoires that made up the dataset. A freely available public database, intended as a resource for researchers studying the immune response to SARS-CoV-2, is where the repertoires were released. Samples came from the ongoing ImmuneRACE study (first 160 participants) plus 1,254 subjects from 6 global collaborators. A de-identified subject ID, COVID-19 status, age in years and sex were almost always included in the sample metadata. HLA class I and class II types, where available, came from metadata supplied by the sample provider rather than from assay-based typing.

What the authors observed across the whole study: The quantity of clinical and demographic metadata differed by source and by participant and was supplied without curation.

For CDR1 and CDR2, the germline V gene lists MNHEY and SVGEGT. Its CDR3 holds 14 amino acids, cysteine through phenylalanine. This entry keeps only the CDR3 DNA: 42 bases, framed from base 1. V is clipped by 5 bases and J by 3 bases, and the sequence between their germline boundaries is 11 bases long. Material: peripheral blood. This TCR was sampled from a man aged 35-49 years with acute or convalescent COVID-19. The receptor chain draws on TRBV6-2 or TRBV6-3 and TRBJ1-5; a tentative D match to TRBD1 spans 5 bases. The nucleotide sequence is given as TGTGCCAGCAGTCCCGACGGACACAATCAGCCCCAGCATTTT. This yields the protein CASSPDGHNQPQHF.